The 21 T cell receptor beta chains given below trace back to one sample, sequenced in a study of blood T cells in healthy people across ages. Then a second PCR, running roughly 7 to 11 cycles, was carried out with a sample-barcoded 5' primer and a J-beta primer mix. TCRdb reprocessed the 5' RACE reads via MiXCR and lists one record per CDR3 protein. In the table there are 850,000 to 1,000,000 distinct CDR3 sequences, around 48% of which are singletons. The sample taken for sequencing was blood. These receptors were taken from a man aged 25 to 40 in good health.

This chain connects TRBV2 to TRBJ1-5, with TRBD1 as a possible D gene (5 bases). Trimming shortened V by 6 bases and J by 0 bases, and 12 bases separated the two germline ends. Germline-derived CDR1 and CDR2 are SNHLY and FYNNEI. There are 15 residues in the CDR3. CDR3 protein: CASRIQENSNQPQHF. DNA of the CDR3: TGTGCCAGCAGGATACAGGAAAATAGCAATCAGCCCCAGCATTTT.

The chain couples TRBV29-1 to TRBJ1-5, with 7 bases lining up with TRBD1. The junction had 11 bases not matched to a gene; V was cut back by 6 bases and J by 6 bases. CDR3 length equals 14 residues. Germline CDR1 reads SQVTM; CDR2 reads ANQGSEA. This chain's CDR3 is CSVSGTERGQPQHF. DNA for the CDR3: TGCAGCGTGTCCGGGACAGAAAGGGGTCAGCCCCAGCATTTT. Using reference TRBV29-1 and TRBJ1-5 for the parts outside the CDR3, the full variable domain is SAVISQKPSRDICQRGTSLTIQCQVDSQVTMMFWYRQQPGQSLTLIATANQGSEATYESGFVIDKFPISRPNLTFSTLTVSNMSPEDSSIYLCSVSGTERGQPQHFGDGTRLSIL.

This clonotype was counted many times. The gene calls are TRBV20-1 and TRBJ2-7; D is possibly TRBD1 or TRBD2 (5 bases each). The CDR3 is 11 amino acids. Germline V CDR1 and CDR2: DFQATT, SNEGSKA (reference sequence). V was pared by 6 bases and J by 3 bases, with 9 bases between. The CDR3 loop reads CSAPRGYEQYF. The CDR3 DNA is TGCAGTGCCCCGAGGGGCTACGAGCAGTACTTC.

The genes are TRBV20-1 and TRBJ2-1; 15 nucleotides match TRBD2. The CDR3 is made up of 17 amino acids. Trimming took 6 bases from V and 9 from J; bases not matched to a gene: 15. The V gene's germline CDR1 is DFQATT and CDR2 SNEGSKA (reference sequence). The DNA of the CDR3 is TGCAGTGCGCCTACCCCTGGACTAGCGGGGGGGCCCAGTGAGCAGTTCTTC. This gives the protein CSAPTPGLAGGPSEQFF.

The J gene is TRBJ1-1, the V gene TRBV28, with D perhaps matching TRBD1 (5 bases). This CDR3 region has 15 residues. Per germline, CDR1 MDHEN and CDR2 SYDVKM. The V and J ends lost 5 bases and 1 base respectively, with 14 bases between them. CDR3 DNA sequence: TGTGCCAGCAGTCCACTGGGGACGGGGAACACTGAAGCTTTCTTT. Protein: CASSPLGTGNTEAFF.

CDR3 sequence reads: CASSSLSGESTDTQYF. CDR3 nucleotide sequence: TGCGCCAGCAGCTCTCTTAGCGGGGAGAGCACAGATACGCAGTATTTT. The rearrangement links TRBV5-1 to TRBJ2-3; 8 positions agree with TRBD2. J lost 0 bases, V lost 3 bases, and 6 bases had no gene match. CDR1 is SGHRS and CDR2 is YFSETQ in the germline V gene. CDR3 size: 16 residues.

The chain recombines TRBV29-1 with TRBJ2-1; possibly TRBD2 for D (5 bases). V lost 7 bases to trimming and J lost 6 bases, with 19 bases between them. CDR1 is SQVTM, CDR2 ANQGSEA, per germline. The CDR3 contains 14 residues. The CDR3 loop reads CSGTDLALGNEQFF. The CDR3 nucleotides are TGCAGCGGCACGGATCTAGCCTTGGGCAATGAGCAGTTCTTC.

This rearrangement joins TRBV6-1 to TRBJ2-7; TRBD1 matches 8 bases. In germline, CDR1 is MNHNS, CDR2 SASEGT. The V and J ends lost 6 bases and 2 bases, in that order; junction bases with no gene match: 6. CDR3 length equals 14 residues. For the CDR3, the DNA is TGTGCCAGCAGGGACAGGGTACGGCCCTACGAGCAGTACTTC. This encodes CASRDRVRPYEQYF.

This clonotype was picked up many times. The chain combines TRBV6-4 with TRBJ2-1; 9 bases fit TRBD2. Trimming cost V 2 bases and J 7 bases; bases outside gene matches: 6. The germline V gene has CDR1 MRHNA and CDR2 SNTAGT. The CDR3 has 15 residues. The CDR3 loop reads CASSDEAGGVNEQFF. In DNA form, the CDR3 reads TGTGCCAGCAGTGACGAAGCGGGGGGCGTTAATGAGCAGTTCTTC.

This clonotype has a handful of counts. The rearrangement joins TRBV5-1 to TRBJ1-1, with TRBD1 as a possible D gene (5 bases). V was shortened by 3 bases and J by 1 base, with 10 bases between the two germline ends. Germline CDR1 is SGHRS and CDR2 is YFSETQ. This CDR3 is built from 14 residues. The DNA for the CDR3 is TGCGCCAGCAGCTCCGACCAGGGGAACACTGAAGCTTTCTTT. It specifies CASSSDQGNTEAFF.

This clonotype showed up just a few times. V gene TRBV5-6 combines with J gene TRBJ2-2, with TRBD2 identical over 7 bases. The length of the CDR3 is 16 residues. V was pared by 1 base and J by 6 bases, with 9 bases of the junction left unmatched. Germline assignment: CDR1 SGHDT and CDR2 YYEEEE. CDR3 protein: CASSLWAGGYAGELFF. In DNA form, the CDR3 reads TGTGCCAGCAGCTTGTGGGCCGGGGGGTACGCCGGGGAGCTGTTTTTT.

In the case of this clonotype: At one end the junction does not follow the germline gene, possibly because of a read error. V and J are TRBV5-1 and TRBJ2-6; D might be TRBD1 or TRBD2, each matching 6 bases. Germline V gives CDR1 SGHRS, CDR2 YFSETQ. The CDR3 loop spans 16 amino acids. Written as DNA, the CDR3 is TGCGCCAGCAGCATCAAACAGGGTTCGGGGGCCGACGTCCTGACTTTC. Its protein is CASSIKQGSGADVLTF. The variable domain in full, completed from reference TRBV5-1 and TRBJ2-6, reads KAGVTQTPRYLIKTRGQQVTLSCSPISGHRSVSWYQQTPGQGLQFLFEYFSETQRNKGNFPGRFSGRQFSNSRSEMNVSTLELGDSALYLCASSIKQGSGADVLTFGAGSRLTVL.

The chain combines TRBV7-9 with TRBJ2-3; D not certain. Trimming stripped 2 bases from V and 8 bases from J, with 17 bases between. The germline V gene has CDR1 SEHNR and CDR2 FQNEAQ (reference sequence). The CDR3 is 15 residues long. This CDR3 reads CASSLFSLAESTQYF. CDR3 bases: TGTGCCAGCAGCTTATTCAGCTTAGCAGAGAGTACGCAGTATTTT.

This clonotype appeared once. The chain uses TRBV6-6 and TRBJ2-1, with D perhaps matching TRBD2 (5 bases). The V gene lost 5 bases and the J gene lost 0 bases, with 11 bases spanning the gap. Germline loops: CDR1 MNHNY, CDR2 SVGAGI (reference sequence). The CDR3 is made up of 15 amino acids. Here the CDR3 DNA reads TGTGCCAGCAGTCCTATAGCGACCTCCTACAATGAGCAGTTCTTC. Its translation: CASSPIATSYNEQFF.

The chain combines TRBV20-1 with TRBJ2-3; no firm D call. The CDR3 totals 11 residues. V was clipped by 5 bases and J by 8 bases, with 11 bases between them. Per the germline V gene, CDR1 is DFQATT and CDR2 is SNEGSKA (reference sequence). The CDR3 loop is CSASRALTQYF. The DNA for the CDR3 is TGCAGTGCTTCCCGAGCACTTACGCAGTATTTT.

This CDR3 reads CASSEAPGDQETQYF. CDR3 in DNA: TGTGCCAGCAGTGAAGCGCCTGGGGACCAAGAGACCCAGTACTTC. This sequence joins TRBV6-1 and TRBJ2-5; no definite D call. CDR3 length: 15 residues. Trimming stripped 0 bases from V and 0 bases from J, with 8 bases between. Germline V CDR1 and CDR2: MNHNS, SASEGT.

This clonotype appeared a few times. This may stem from a read error, because a much larger clone lies one nucleotide away. This rearrangement joins TRBV28 to TRBJ2-7, with unresolved D. Germline values: CDR1 MDHEN, CDR2 SYDVKM. V was cut by 7 bases and J by 0 bases, with 4 bases left in between. This CDR3 region has 11 residues. CDR3 nucleotide sequence: TGTGCCAGCACCGTCTCCTACGAGCAGTACTTC. It codes for CASTVSYEQYF.

There are many counts of this clonotype. The CDR3, as DNA: TGCGCCAGCAGCCTCCGTACCCGGGACAGCAACTATGGCTACACCTTC. The encoded protein is CASSLRTRDSNYGYTF. This chain connects TRBV4-3 to TRBJ1-2; 7 positions agree with TRBD1. V lost 4 bases and J lost 2; bases outside the gene matches: 10. The CDR3 is 16 amino acids. Germline V gene sequence: CDR1 LGHNA, CDR2 YSLEER.

This clonotype was recorded a few times. This chain joins TRBV21-1 and TRBJ2-3. TRBV21-1 is listed as a pseudogene. The CDR3 sequence is 17 residues long. The CDR3 loop is CASSKIRTAPRGDTQYF. CDR3 in DNA: TGTGCCAGCAGCAAAATCCGTACGGCTCCTCGTGGGGATACGCAGTATTTT.

Worth noting for this clonotype: A much larger clonotype is one base distant, so this may be a read error. The V gene is TRBV29-1, the J gene TRBJ1-2; D ambiguous. The CDR3 sequence is 12 residues long. The germline V gene encodes CDR1 SQVTM and CDR2 ANQGSEA. V was pared by 1 base and J by 9 bases, with 12 bases between. This CDR3 is CSVEGTEISYTF. The CDR3 bases are TGCAGCGTTGAAGGGACGGAGATAAGCTACACCTTC. Looking up the rest from reference TRBV29-1 and TRBJ1-2 gives the full variable domain: SAVISQKPSRDICQRGTSLTIQCQVDSQVTMMFWYRQQPGQSLTLIATANQGSEATYESGFVIDKFPISRPNLTFSTLTVSNMSPEDSSIYLCSVEGTEISYTFGSGTRLTVV.

The chain carries TRBV27 and TRBJ1-2; tentative D call: TRBD1 (5 bases). Between the trimmed V and J ends, which lost 6 bases and 3 bases, there was a span of 17 bases. The CDR3 length is 15 residues. CDR1 MNHEY and CDR2 SMNVEV come from the germline V gene (reference sequence). The CDR3: CASSNHRFGDYGYTF. Here the CDR3 DNA reads TGTGCCAGCAGCAATCACAGGTTTGGCGACTATGGCTACACCTTC.